The entry below describes one T cell receptor (beta chain). A second PCR, run for roughly 6 to 11 cycles, used a sample-barcoded 5' primer plus a J-beta primer mix. TCRdb analysed the 5' RACE reads with MiXCR anew, one entry per CDR3 protein. The sample includes some 900,000 distinct CDR3 sequences, 40% to 60% seen only once; the top ten take over 10%. The source of the sample is a study of blood T cells in healthy people across ages. The CDR3 loop spans 12 amino acids. In germline, CDR1 is MNHEY, CDR2 SMNVEV (reference sequence). V was trimmed by 6 bases and J by 7 bases, leaving 12 bases between them.

This sequence joins TRBV27 and TRBJ1-2; perhaps TRBD1 as D (6 bases). This TCR was recovered from a man aged 25-45 years in good health. The specimen was blood. This CDR3 reads CASRTAGVGYTF. The CDR3, as DNA: TGTGCCAGCAGGACGGCAGGGGTTGGCTACACCTTC.